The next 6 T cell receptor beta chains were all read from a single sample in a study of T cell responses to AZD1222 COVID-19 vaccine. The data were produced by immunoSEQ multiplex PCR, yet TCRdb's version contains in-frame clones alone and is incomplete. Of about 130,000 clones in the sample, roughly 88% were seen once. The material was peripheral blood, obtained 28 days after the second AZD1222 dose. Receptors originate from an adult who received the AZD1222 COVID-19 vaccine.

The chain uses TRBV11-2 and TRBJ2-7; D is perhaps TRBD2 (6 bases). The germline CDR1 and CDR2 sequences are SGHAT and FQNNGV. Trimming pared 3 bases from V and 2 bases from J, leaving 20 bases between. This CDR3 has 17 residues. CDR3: CASSLEIVGGRPYEQYF. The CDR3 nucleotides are TGTGCCAGCAGCTTGGAGATAGTAGGAGGGAGGCCCTACGAGCAGTACTTC.

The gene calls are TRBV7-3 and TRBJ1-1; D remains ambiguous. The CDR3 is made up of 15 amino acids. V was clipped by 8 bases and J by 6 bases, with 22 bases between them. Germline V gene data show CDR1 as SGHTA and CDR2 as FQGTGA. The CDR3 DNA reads TGTGCCAGCGGCGGTAAAGGCTTATCGAAATCTGAAGCTTTCTTT. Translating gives CASGGKGLSKSEAFF.

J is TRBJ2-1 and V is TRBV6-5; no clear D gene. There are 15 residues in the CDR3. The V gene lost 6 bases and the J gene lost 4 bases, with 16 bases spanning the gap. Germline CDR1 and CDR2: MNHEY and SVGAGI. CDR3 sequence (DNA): TGTGCCAGCAGGGGGAAGGCAGGCCTGTACAATGAGCAGTTCTTC. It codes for CASRGKAGLYNEQFF.

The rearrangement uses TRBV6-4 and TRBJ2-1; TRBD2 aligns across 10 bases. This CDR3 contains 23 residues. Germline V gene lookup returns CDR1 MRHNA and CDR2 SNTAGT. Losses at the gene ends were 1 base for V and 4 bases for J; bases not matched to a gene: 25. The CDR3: CASSDLRTASGLAEVGGYNEQFF. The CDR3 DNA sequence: TGTGCCAGCAGTGACTTGAGGACGGCCAGCGGACTAGCGGAAGTAGGGGGGTACAATGAGCAGTTCTTC.

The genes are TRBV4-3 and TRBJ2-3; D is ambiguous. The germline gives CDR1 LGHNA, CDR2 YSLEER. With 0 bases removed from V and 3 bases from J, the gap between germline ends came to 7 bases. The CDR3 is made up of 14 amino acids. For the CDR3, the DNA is TGCGCCAGCAGCCAAGATGTCGAAACAGATACGCAGTATTTT. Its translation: CASSQDVETDTQYF.

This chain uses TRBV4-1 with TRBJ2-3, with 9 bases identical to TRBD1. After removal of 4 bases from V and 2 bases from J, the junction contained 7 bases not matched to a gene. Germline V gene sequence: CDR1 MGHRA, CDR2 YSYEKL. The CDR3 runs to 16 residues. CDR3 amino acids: CASSLARTGDTDTQYF. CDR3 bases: TGCGCCAGCAGCCTAGCCAGGACAGGGGACACAGATACGCAGTATTTT.